This TCR beta chain was identified in a study of T cell repertoires in cytomegalovirus infection (dated by TCRdb to between 2019 and 2020). Background on the whole study: Peptide stimulations targeted recently identified HLA-C-restricted CMV epitopes, whose presentation resists viral immunomodulation, together with well-studied HLA-B-restricted epitopes. The HLA type of each donor mattered for the analysis, because public TCR beta signatures pointed to carriage of CMV infection along with the matching HLA type. Study-wide conclusions, independent of this receptor: Carriers of CMV infection plus the relevant HLA type were discriminated by the cumulative frequency of public TCR beta family members in the study cohort and in an independent roughly 400-donor cohort. In the ex vivo response, HLA-C-restricted CMV-specific TCR beta clonotypes were dominant, and in two of eight donors the single most frequent clonotype came from this HLA-C-restricted group.

Sequencing took place on an Illumina HiSeq 1500. The raw public data were reprocessed by TCRdb itself: fastp quality trimming at Q25, MiXCR clonotype calling, in-frame beta chains only. Every distinct CDR3 protein forms one entry, paired with its most common genes and DNA. For this sample there are approximately 120,000 distinct CDR3 sequences; about 30% appear just once. Of the sample, around 80% falls within the top ten clones. For this clonotype: Its recognized antigen is unknown. No base quality values were provided; no much bigger clone lies one nucleotide off.

Interpreted using the paper, the treatment or condition label stands for: in vitro stimulation with specific CMV peptide epitopes to enrich CMV-specific T cells. Counted from cysteine to phenylalanine, this CDR3 has 13 amino acids. CDR3 DNA only is kept here, 39 bases in frame from base 1. CDR1 SQVTM and CDR2 ANQGSEA are derived from the germline V gene. The junction shows trimming of 1 base on V and 6 bases on J, plus 13 bases between the germline ends. This receptor was taken from a human donor in good health (CMV status not recorded). Some clones in this sample may be carry-over from other donors' samples. This sequence uses TRBV29-1 and TRBJ2-7, with TRBD1 as a weak D call on 6 bases. The specimen comprised CD8+ T cells from cultured PBMCs, sampled from culture after CMV antigen stimulation. For the CDR3, the sequence is CSVEGGLNLEQYF. The bases are TGCAGCGTTGAAGGGGGGCTCAATCTCGAGCAGTACTTC.